The 26 T cell receptor beta chains given below trace back to one sample, sequenced in a study of cytomegalovirus exposure and HLA in healthy donors. Profiled with immunoSEQ multiplex PCR; TCRdb holds only in-frame clones, not every one. The sample lists some 38,000 clones, approximately 92% occurring once. Sample: PBMCs. These receptors were obtained from a man aged 18 to 29 in good health and CMV-seronegative.

The chain uses TRBV27 and TRBJ1-5, with D hard to call. The V gene's germline CDR1 is MNHEY and CDR2 SMNVEV (reference sequence). This CDR3 comprises 12 residues. Trimming stripped 4 bases from V and 10 bases from J, with 11 bases between. CDR3 sequence (DNA): TGTGCCAGCAGTTCCTACCGGGGACCCCAGCATTTT. It yields the protein CASSSYRGPQHF.

The chain recombines TRBV11-2 with TRBJ2-5, with D maybe TRBD1 (6 bases). This CDR3 has 14 amino acids. The V end lost 4 bases, the J end lost 1 base, and 10 bases lay between the germline ends. Germline V gene sequence: CDR1 SGHAT, CDR2 FQNNGV. The chain's CDR3 is CASSSGHRQETQYF. The CDR3 bases are TGTGCCAGCAGCTCGGGACACCGCCAAGAGACCCAGTACTTC. Full variable domain (outside the CDR3, taken from reference TRBV11-2 and TRBJ2-5): EAGVAQSPRYKIIEKRQSVAFWCNPISGHATLYWYQQILGQGPKLLIQFQNNGVVDDSQLPKDRFSAERLKGVDSTLKIQPAKLEDSAVYLCASSSGHRQETQYFGPGTRLLVL.

This clone was counted a single time. The rearrangement joins TRBV7-9 to TRBJ1-2, with 7 bases lining up with TRBD1. The trim removed 4 bases at V and 7 bases at J, leaving 3 bases unmatched. This CDR3 region has 12 residues. From germline, CDR1 is SEHNR and CDR2 FQNEAQ (reference sequence). The CDR3 sequence: CASSSQGGGYTF. CDR3 nucleotide sequence: TGTGCCAGCAGCTCCCAGGGGGGTGGCTACACCTTC.

The gene calls are TRBV18 and TRBJ2-2; 7 bases line up with TRBD1. The CDR3 length is 15 residues. V gave up 4 bases and J gave up 0 bases; unmatched junction bases: 2. Germline loops: CDR1 KGHSH, CDR2 LQKENI. Written as DNA, the CDR3 is TGTGCCAGCTCACTGGGGACAGCGAACACCGGGGAGCTGTTTTTT. This translates into CASSLGTANTGELFF.

The chain joins TRBV28 to TRBJ2-7; no definite D call. V dropped 10 bases and J dropped 1 base, with 14 bases sitting between them. Germline V lookup: CDR1 MDHEN, CDR2 SYDVKM. This CDR3 has 13 amino acids. DNA of the CDR3: TGTGCCACCGCGATGGAGCCGTCCTACGAGCAGTACTTC. Translating gives CATAMEPSYEQYF. Drawing the rest from reference TRBV28 and TRBJ2-7, the complete variable domain is DVKVTQSSRYLVKRTGEKVFLECVQDMDHENMFWYRQDPGLGLRLIYFSYDVKMKEKGDIPEGYSVSREKKERFSLILESASTNQTSMYLCATAMEPSYEQYFGPGTRLTVT.

The chain joins TRBV6-5 to TRBJ2-6; the D is unclear. The CDR3 has 15 amino acids. The ends were cut back, 8 bases at V and 0 bases at J, with 11 bases in the middle. Looked up from germline, CDR1 is MNHEY and CDR2 is SVGAGI. The DNA for the CDR3 is TGTGCCAGCCTCTCTTTGAGCTCTGGGGCCAACGTCCTGACTTTC. Its translation: CASLSLSSGANVLTF.

CDR3 nucleotides: TGTGCCAGCAACGCAATGGGGGGTGACGCCGGGGAGCTGTTTTTT. The encoded protein is CASNAMGGDAGELFF. The chain recombines TRBV9 with TRBJ2-2; possibly TRBD2 for D (6 bases). Trimming cost V 6 bases and J 6 bases, with 18 bases left between them. Germline V gene lookup returns CDR1 SGDLS and CDR2 YYNGEE. The CDR3 runs 15 residues. Using reference TRBV9 and TRBJ2-2 for the parts outside the CDR3, the full variable domain is DSGVTQTPKHLITATGQRVTLRCSPRSGDLSVYWYQQSLDQGLQFLIQYYNGEERAKGNILERFSAQQFPDLHSELNLSSLELGDSALYFCASNAMGGDAGELFFGEGSRLTVL.

V is TRBV27 and J is TRBJ2-1; 7 bases are a match to TRBD2. The ends lost 6 bases at V and 3 bases at J; junction bases unmatched: 11. The CDR3 runs to 16 residues. Germline V CDR1 and CDR2: MNHEY, SMNVEV (reference sequence). Here the CDR3 reads CASRKAGVQVYNEQFF. CDR3 DNA: TGTGCCAGCAGAAAGGCGGGGGTTCAGGTCTACAATGAGCAGTTCTTC.

A word on this clone: This CDR3 is also generated by other DNA sequences in the sample. The chain combines TRBV5-1 with TRBJ2-7, with TRBD2 matching over 13 bases. V was pared by 3 bases and J by 4 bases, with 7 bases of the junction left unmatched. Per the germline V gene, CDR1 is SGHRS and CDR2 is YFSETQ. This CDR3 contains 16 residues. The CDR3 nucleotides are TGCGCCAGCAGCTCCTCGGAACTAGCGGGAGGGTACGAGCAGTACTTC. This gives the protein CASSSSELAGGYEQYF.

V usage is TRBV14 and J usage is TRBJ2-5, with D possibly matching TRBD2 (5 bases). The CDR3 contains 17 residues. V was pared by 4 bases and J by 5 bases, with 23 bases between. Per germline, CDR1 SGHDN and CDR2 FVKESK. CDR3 in DNA: TGTGCCAGCAGCCGATATACAGCACGACGGGGAGCGGAGACCCAGTACTTC. Amino acids: CASSRYTARRGAETQYF.

CDR3 sequence: CASSEGLAGDVGAKNIQYF. The CDR3 nucleotides are TGTGCCAGCAGTGAAGGATTAGCGGGAGATGTGGGTGCCAAAAACATTCAGTACTTC. This chain connects TRBV6-1 to TRBJ2-4; 9 nucleotides agree with TRBD2. Losses at the gene ends were 1 base for V and 1 base for J; bases not matched to a gene: 11. Germline V gene sequence: CDR1 MNHNS, CDR2 SASEGT. The CDR3 runs 19 residues.

CDR3 DNA: TGTGCCAGCAGCTTAGGGCAGGGGATTGGCTACACCTTC. Protein product: CASSLGQGIGYTF. The chain employs TRBV7-2 and TRBJ1-2; possibly TRBD1 for D (6 bases). Germline V gives CDR1 SGHTA, CDR2 FQGNSA. The CDR3 loop spans 13 amino acids. Trimming removed 1 base from V and 7 bases from J, with 10 bases in between. Using reference TRBV7-2 and TRBJ1-2 for the parts outside the CDR3, the full variable domain is GAGVSQSPSNKVTEKGKDVELRCDPISGHTALYWYRQSLGQGLEFLIYFQGNSAPDKSGLPSDRFSAERTGGSVSTLTIQRTQQEDSAVYLCASSLGQGIGYTFGSGTRLTVV.

The V gene is TRBV27, the J gene TRBJ2-5; a possible D gene is TRBD1 (6 bases). The CDR3 runs to 14 residues. The V gene lost 3 bases and the J gene lost 5 bases, with 13 bases spanning the gap. From germline, CDR1 is MNHEY and CDR2 SMNVEV (reference sequence). The CDR3 spells CASSLNRARETQYF. The CDR3 nucleotides are TGTGCCAGCAGTTTGAACAGGGCTCGGGAGACCCAGTACTTC.

This clone was detected only a few times. The chain is built from TRBV16 and TRBJ2-5, with D perhaps TRBD2 (5 bases). V was shortened by 4 bases and J by 10 bases, with 13 bases between the two germline ends. The V gene's germline CDR1 is KGHSY and CDR2 FQNENV. The CDR3 is 12 residues long. The CDR3, as DNA: TGTGCCAGCAGCCCCTTGAACGACTACCAGTACTTC. Translation: CASSPLNDYQYF.

The chain couples TRBV6-5 to TRBJ2-7; weak D call: TRBD1 (7 bases). Deletions cut 6 bases from V and 2 bases from J, with 14 bases between. Germline CDR1 MNHEY, CDR2 SVGAGI. The CDR3 contains 14 residues. CDR3 amino acids: CASRTQGGAYEQYF. The CDR3 coding sequence is TGTGCCAGCAGGACCCAGGGGGGAGCCTACGAGCAGTACTTC.

The V call is TRBV11-2, the J call TRBJ1-2; D unresolved. Germline V gene sequence: CDR1 SGHAT, CDR2 FQNNGV. The CDR3 consists of 15 residues. V was cut by 1 base and J by 2 bases, with 11 bases left in between. CDR3 DNA sequence: TGTGCCAGCAGCTTAGCAACTCGGGGAAACTATGGCTACACCTTC. It specifies CASSLATRGNYGYTF.

The gene calls are TRBV7-2 and TRBJ1-1; D is possibly TRBD1 (6 bases). This CDR3 spans 15 amino acids. With 3 bases removed from V and 1 base from J, the gap between germline ends came to 12 bases. Germline CDR1 reads SGHTA; CDR2 reads FQGNSA. Written as DNA, the CDR3 is TGTGCCAGCAGCTTGGCAGGGGTCACGAACACTGAAGCTTTCTTT. Translating it yields CASSLAGVTNTEAFF.

V and J are TRBV9 and TRBJ1-1; D remains unclear. Between the trimmed V and J ends, which lost 0 bases and 1 base, there was a span of 7 bases. Germline V lookup: CDR1 SGDLS, CDR2 YYNGEE. This CDR3 is 14 amino acids long. The chain's CDR3 is CASSVVTTNTEAFF. CDR3 sequence (DNA): TGTGCCAGCAGCGTAGTTACTACGAACACTGAAGCTTTCTTT.

The V gene is TRBV6-6, the J gene TRBJ2-1, with 10 bases that match TRBD2. The CDR3 consists of 15 residues. Germline CDR1 reads MNHNY; CDR2 reads SVGAGI (reference sequence). Trimming at V came to 3 bases and at J to 6 bases, leaving 5 bases not matched to a gene. CDR3 sequence reads: CASSYSGGPPNEQFF. CDR3 coding DNA: TGTGCCAGCAGTTATAGCGGGGGGCCTCCCAATGAGCAGTTCTTC.

The V call is TRBV6-6, the J call TRBJ2-1; no reliable D call. V was clipped by 2 bases and J by 0 bases, with 11 bases between them. Germline CDR1 is MNHNY and CDR2 is SVGAGI (reference sequence). This CDR3 region has 16 residues. The CDR3 DNA reads TGTGCCAGCAGTTACCCCTACTCCGGCTCCTACAATGAGCAGTTCTTC. This codes for CASSYPYSGSYNEQFF.

The chain joins TRBV6-1 to TRBJ2-2; D not certain. With 6 bases removed from V and 1 base from J, the gap between germline ends came to 9 bases. The CDR3 spans 14 residues. The germline V gene encodes CDR1 MNHNS and CDR2 SASEGT. This CDR3 reads CASRSTGNTGELFF. Written as DNA, the CDR3 is TGTGCCAGCAGATCGACGGGGAACACCGGGGAGCTGTTTTTT.

The V call is TRBV5-4, the J call TRBJ1-2; no reliable D call. The CDR3 contains 15 residues. V was shortened by 1 base and J by 0 bases, with 10 bases between the two germline ends. CDR1 and CDR2 from the germline V gene are SGHNT and YYREEE (reference sequence). CDR3 in amino acids: CASSLLTLANYGYTF. The CDR3 nucleotides read TGTGCCAGCAGCTTGCTGACCCTAGCTAACTATGGCTACACCTTC.

This chain uses TRBV28 with TRBJ1-2; D is undetermined. Trimming cost V 5 bases and J 8 bases, with 9 bases left between them. The CDR3 extends over 11 amino acids. Germline lookup yields CDR1 MDHEN and CDR2 SYDVKM. CDR3 protein: CASSVAGGYTF. The CDR3 DNA follows: TGTGCCAGCAGTGTAGCGGGCGGCTACACCTTC.

The chain is built from TRBV6-6 and TRBJ2-3, with unresolved D. Trimming stripped 6 bases from V and 3 bases from J, with 19 bases between. The germline CDR1 and CDR2 sequences are MNHNY and SVGAGI (reference sequence). The CDR3 sequence is 16 residues long. The CDR3 region has the DNA TGTGCCAGCAGCTTTGGTCAGATCCCTTCGACAGATACGCAGTATTTT. This encodes CASSFGQIPSTDTQYF.

The chain uses TRBV5-1 and TRBJ1-1; 12 nucleotides align to TRBD1. V gave up 6 bases and J gave up 3 bases; unmatched junction bases: 6. The CDR3 spans 15 residues. Germline CDR1 reads SGHRS; CDR2 reads YFSETQ. CDR3 amino acids: CASIGDRGLHTEAFF. The CDR3 DNA follows: TGCGCCAGCATTGGGGACAGGGGGCTCCACACTGAAGCTTTCTTT.

This clone has just a few counts. Here the CDR3 reads CASSLESGSHGGYTF. CDR3 nucleotides: TGCGCCAGCAGCTTGGAAAGTGGATCCCACGGGGGCTACACCTTC. The gene calls are TRBV5-1 and TRBJ1-2; D gene ambiguous. This CDR3 has 15 amino acids. Trimming removed 0 bases from V and 8 bases from J, with 17 bases in between. CDR1 is SGHRS, CDR2 YFSETQ, per germline.